Presented here are 21 T cell receptor beta chains from one specimen sequenced in a study of cytomegalovirus exposure and HLA in healthy donors. The PCR had 60 Vbeta and 13 Jbeta primers. Sequenced by immunoSEQ multiplex PCR; TCRdb stores in-frame clones only, minus some. The sample has some 180,000 clones, roughly 74% seen once; the top ten hold over 1.5%. The sample comprised PBMCs. The receptors come from a woman aged 25 to 39 in good health and CMV-seronegative.

The chain employs TRBV29-1 and TRBJ1-2; 7 bases align to TRBD1. Germline loops: CDR1 SQVTM, CDR2 ANQGSEA. The CDR3 spans 13 residues. J gave up 3 bases and V 4 bases, and 5 bases lay outside the gene matches. The CDR3 protein is CSVGSQGDYGYTF. In DNA form, the CDR3 reads TGCAGCGTTGGTTCTCAGGGGGACTATGGCTACACCTTC. The variable domain in full, completed from reference TRBV29-1 and TRBJ1-2, reads SAVISQKPSRDICQRGTSLTIQCQVDSQVTMMFWYRQQPGQSLTLIATANQGSEATYESGFVIDKFPISRPNLTFSTLTVSNMSPEDSSIYLCSVGSQGDYGYTFGSGTRLTVV.

The V gene is TRBV29-1, the J gene TRBJ2-3; tentative D call: TRBD2 (5 bases). Germline assignment: CDR1 SQVTM and CDR2 ANQGSEA. Trimming shortened V by 4 bases and J by 0 bases, and 20 bases separated the two germline ends. CDR3 length: 17 residues. The CDR3 protein is CSVVLAGPGGSTDTQYF. As DNA, the CDR3 is TGCAGCGTTGTTCTAGCCGGGCCCGGAGGTAGCACAGATACGCAGTATTTT.

The rearrangement uses TRBV27 and TRBJ2-7, with TRBD1 identical over 12 bases. Trimming took 0 bases from V and 4 from J; bases not matched to a gene: 4. This CDR3 is 16 amino acids long. Looked up from germline, CDR1 is MNHEY and CDR2 is SMNVEV (reference sequence). The CDR3 protein is CASSLSGTGGLYEQYF. The CDR3 DNA reads as TGTGCCAGCAGTTTATCGGGGACAGGGGGCCTATACGAGCAGTACTTC.

The V and J genes are TRBV7-7 and TRBJ1-5, with D unresolved. Between the trimmed V and J ends, which lost 5 bases and 1 base, there was a span of 3 bases. This CDR3 contains 12 residues. From germline, CDR1 is SSHAT and CDR2 FNYEAQ (reference sequence). CDR3 in amino acids: CASSLSNQPQHF. The CDR3 coding sequence is TGTGCCAGCAGCCTAAGCAATCAGCCCCAGCATTTT.

This chain uses TRBV2 with TRBJ1-3, with D maybe TRBD1 (6 bases). The CDR3 covers 15 residues. Germline lookup yields CDR1 SNHLY and CDR2 FYNNEI. The V and J ends lost 6 bases and 0 bases respectively, with 12 bases between them. The CDR3 loop reads CASSHPGASGNTIYF. In nucleotides, the CDR3 is TGTGCCAGCAGCCATCCAGGGGCCTCTGGAAACACCATATATTTT.

There are a few counts of this clone. This chain joins TRBV7-2 and TRBJ1-2; TRBD1 agrees at 8 bases. CDR1 and CDR2 (germline): SGHTA, FQGNSA. The CDR3 has 14 amino acids. V lost 5 bases and J lost 6; bases outside the gene matches: 8. In DNA, the CDR3 is TGTGCCAGCAGCCAACGGACCAGGGGGCATGGCTACACCTTC. Translated: CASSQRTRGHGYTF.

J is TRBJ1-5 and V is TRBV6-1; D gene ambiguous. Germline loops: CDR1 MNHNS, CDR2 SASEGT. The CDR3 is made up of 14 amino acids. Trimming pared 6 bases from V and 4 bases from J, leaving 13 bases between. This CDR3 is CASRHYGENQPQHF. Here the CDR3 DNA reads TGTGCCAGCAGGCATTATGGGGAGAATCAGCCCCAGCATTTT.

The chain has TRBV29-1 and TRBJ2-2; TRBD1 might be the D (5 bases). This CDR3 is 14 amino acids long. Trimming removed 7 bases at V and 0 bases at J, with 12 bases between. The germline gives CDR1 SQVTM, CDR2 ANQGSEA. The CDR3: CSALTVSNTGELFF. The DNA of the CDR3 is TGCAGCGCATTGACAGTTTCGAACACCGGGGAGCTGTTTTTT.

V and J are TRBV29-1 and TRBJ2-2, with D tentatively TRBD2 (5 bases). Germline CDR1 and CDR2: SQVTM and ANQGSEA. The CDR3 is 17 residues long. Trimming removed 5 bases from V and 0 bases from J, with 19 bases in between. CDR3 bases: TGCAGCGTTCTGGAGGCCGGGTCCTGGGCGAACACCGGGGAGCTGTTTTTT. This gives the protein CSVLEAGSWANTGELFF.

This clone has only a few counts. The chain has TRBV2 and TRBJ1-4; D ambiguous. This CDR3 is 15 amino acids long. The germline gives CDR1 SNHLY, CDR2 FYNNEI. Between the trimmed V and J ends, which lost 7 bases and 8 bases, there was a span of 20 bases. Here the CDR3 reads CASKLPGNNPEKLFF. CDR3 DNA sequence: TGTGCCAGCAAATTACCCGGGAATAACCCGGAAAAACTGTTTTTT.

This chain links TRBV13 with TRBJ2-7; D unresolved. V was cut by 1 base and J by 1 base, with 5 bases left in between. Germline V gives CDR1 PRHDT, CDR2 FYEKMQ (reference sequence). The CDR3 is 13 residues long. In DNA, the CDR3 is TGTGCCAGCAGCTTAGAGCTTTCCTACGAGCAGTACTTC. It yields the protein CASSLELSYEQYF.

The chain joins TRBV4-1 to TRBJ1-2; D is unresolved. Germline CDR1 MGHRA, CDR2 YSYEKL. V was clipped by 0 bases and J by 7 bases, with 12 bases between them. This CDR3 has 14 amino acids. The CDR3 DNA is TGCGCCAGCAGCCAAGATGTCACTCTCTTTGGCTACACCTTC. Translation: CASSQDVTLFGYTF.

This rearrangement joins TRBV5-5 to TRBJ1-4; TRBD1 aligns across 9 bases. This CDR3 comprises 15 residues. V shed 2 bases and J 7 bases; nucleotides not matched to a gene: 6. From germline, CDR1 is SGHKS and CDR2 YYEKEE (reference sequence). CDR3 loop: CASSFRGQGGEKLFF. The CDR3 nucleotides are TGTGCCAGCAGCTTTAGGGGACAGGGTGGTGAAAAACTGTTTTTT.

This rearrangement joins TRBV2 to TRBJ1-4; tentative D call: TRBD1 (5 bases). V lost 2 bases and J 5 bases, leaving 12 bases between the germline ends. CDR3 length: 15 amino acids. Germline loops: CDR1 SNHLY, CDR2 FYNNEI. CDR3 nucleotide sequence: TGTGCCAGCAGTGAATCCAGGGCAGGCAATGAAAAACTGTTTTTT. Translated, it gives CASSESRAGNEKLFF.

This chain uses TRBV29-1 with TRBJ1-1; no clear D gene. Per the germline V gene, CDR1 is SQVTM and CDR2 is ANQGSEA. The V end lost 1 base, the J end lost 0 bases, and 6 bases lay between the germline ends. The CDR3 loop spans 13 amino acids. The CDR3: CSVEGRLNTEAFF. The CDR3 DNA sequence: TGCAGCGTTGAAGGGCGGCTGAACACTGAAGCTTTCTTT.

The chain combines TRBV7-3 with TRBJ2-3; 7 nucleotides align to TRBD2. Trimming at V came to 5 bases and at J to 0 bases, leaving 5 bases not matched to a gene. Germline CDR1 and CDR2: SGHTA and FQGTGA. This CDR3 spans 15 amino acids. The DNA for the CDR3 is TGTGCCAGCAGCCCTAGCGGACAAAGCACAGATACGCAGTATTTT. Translated: CASSPSGQSTDTQYF.

This clone has a single count. The rearrangement joins TRBV5-1 to TRBJ2-1; a weak D match, TRBD2 (6 bases). CDR1 and CDR2 (germline): SGHRS, YFSETQ. Trimming took off 4 bases at V and 0 bases at J, with 14 bases between the two ends. The CDR3 totals 16 residues. The CDR3, as DNA: TGCGCCAGCAGCAACCGGGACTCGAGCTCCTACAATGAGCAGTTCTTC. Translating gives CASSNRDSSSYNEQFF.

The V and J genes are TRBV27 and TRBJ1-6, with a tentative D call TRBD1 (6 bases). The germline V gene has CDR1 MNHEY and CDR2 SMNVEV (reference sequence). This CDR3 has 14 residues. The germline V and J ends were trimmed by 2 bases and 9 bases, with 11 bases remaining between them. The CDR3 DNA reads TGTGCCAGCAGTTTAGTAGGGGGTGGTTCACCCCTCCACTTT. Translation: CASSLVGGGSPLHF.

The rearrangement links TRBV7-2 to TRBJ2-7, with 7 bases aligning to TRBD2. The V segment lost 1 base and the J segment 6 bases; nucleotides outside the gene matches: 6. Per germline, CDR1 SGHTA and CDR2 FQGNSA. The CDR3 is made up of 14 amino acids. The CDR3 coding sequence is TGTGCCAGCAGCTTAGGGCGGGAGTCTCGCGAGCAGTACTTC. This sequence encodes CASSLGRESREQYF.

The chain couples TRBV5-1 to TRBJ1-2; possibly TRBD1 for D (5 bases). The CDR3 has 15 amino acids. Germline V gene sequence: CDR1 SGHRS, CDR2 YFSETQ. V was cut by 3 bases and J by 2 bases, with 14 bases left in between. In DNA form, the CDR3 reads TGCGCCAGCAGCTGGGACTCCCCGAAGAACTATGGCTACACCTTC. Translated: CASSWDSPKNYGYTF.

The chain has TRBV7-2 and TRBJ2-1; TRBD2 matches at 9 bases. There are 16 residues in the CDR3. V trimming: 5 bases; J trimming: 2 bases; junction bases outside the gene matches: 7. Per germline, CDR1 SGHTA and CDR2 FQGNSA. The CDR3 region is CASSRVAGVTYNEQFF. In DNA, the CDR3 is TGTGCCAGCAGCCGAGTAGCGGGAGTTACCTACAATGAGCAGTTCTTC.